This T cell receptor beta chain is from a study of blood T cells in healthy people across ages. The overall study: About one barcoded beta molecule was captured per two T cells (by template switching).

PCR was performed a second time for roughly 7 to 11 cycles using a sample-barcoded 5' primer and a J-beta primer mix. CDR3-containing paired-end reads numbered at least 2.5 million in each sample. One entry per CDR3 protein results from TCRdb running MiXCR on the 5' RACE reads. The table has roughly 800,000 distinct CDR3 sequences, roughly 25% seen once. CDR3 length: 14 residues. Germline V gene lookup returns CDR1 DFQATT and CDR2 SNEGSKA (reference sequence). Comment on this clonotype: The germline gene is not matched at one end of the junction; a read error may be the cause.

The sample also formed part of further work on T cells of mothers and their children. From that study: Related mother-child pairs showed slightly, non-significantly higher overlap than unrelated pairs.

Sample: blood. The V gene is TRBV20-1, the J gene TRBJ2-1; D might be TRBD1 (7 bases). This clonotype was obtained from a boy between 10 and 17 years old in good health. The CDR3 sequence is CRARPGGTYNEQFF. The DNA of the CDR3 is TGCAGGGCTAGACCAGGGGGGACGTACAATGAGCAGTTCTTC.